This record covers a single TCR beta chain. Reverse transcription of 0.5 to 1 ug RNA was performed with random hexamers. MiXCR, run by TCRdb on the immunoSEQ multiplex PCR reads, gives a single entry per CDR3 protein. In the table there are approximately 140,000 distinct CDR3 sequences, around 94% of which are singletons. The sample comes from a study of CD8 T cells in Susac syndrome. Germline-derived CDR1 and CDR2 are MNHEY and SVGAGI. The CDR3 is made up of 14 amino acids. Trimming took off 8 bases at V and 0 bases at J, with 14 bases between the two ends. The chain is built from TRBV6-5 and TRBJ2-7; D call uncertain. The receptor comes from a human donor in good health. The sample taken for sequencing was CD8+ T cells from PBMCs. CDR3 sequence reads: CASLMTVNSYEQYF. The CDR3 coding sequence is TGTGCCAGCCTTATGACCGTTAACTCCTACGAGCAGTACTTC.